The rows below give T cell receptor beta chains drawn from one sample of a study of human T cells and chemical hapten exposure. TCRdb used MiXCR to reprocess the RACE reads, holding one entry per CDR3 protein. Of 300,000 to 450,000 distinct CDR3 sequences detected, 5% to 6.5% appear once; the ten largest clones hold around 2.6%. The sequencing used whole blood, collected in connection with sensitization to the hapten diphenylcyclopropenone (DPC). The receptors were gathered from a woman between 45 and 60 years old with alopecia areata. Some clones in this sample may be carry-over from other donors' samples. The CDR3 runs from the conserved cysteine through the conserved F or W. A D gene is named only where the DNA matches it firmly. Some rows mark clone size as missing; the rest say once, few, many or name a class of expanded clone.

j_call cdr3_length clone_size d_call v_call cdr3_aa cdr3_nt
TRBJ2-2 12 many NA TRBV12-3/TRBV12-4 CASSGTSGELFF TGTGCCAGCTCCGGGACCTCCGGGGAGCTGTTTTTT
TRBJ1-5 13 many NA TRBV6-2/TRBV6-3 CASRGGTARPQHF TGTGCCAGCCGGGGGGGTACTGCTCGGCCCCAGCATTTT
TRBJ2-3 14 few NA TRBV2 CASSGVTSTDTQYF TGTGCCAGCAGTGGGGTAACAAGCACAGATACGCAGTATTTT
TRBJ2-7 15 many TRBD2 TRBV7-8 CASSLKRGPAYEQYF TGTGCCAGCAGCTTGAAGCGGGGGCCAGCCTACGAGCAGTACTTC
TRBJ1-4 12 few NA TRBV10-3 CAISEGPEKLFF TGTGCCATCAGTGAAGGTCCTGAAAAACTGTTTTTT
TRBJ1-1 16 few NA TRBV12-3/TRBV12-4 CASSRPSGRLNTEAFF TGTGCCAGCAGTCGACCCTCAGGGCGCCTCAACACTGAAGCTTTCTTT
TRBJ2-2 15 many NA TRBV12-3/TRBV12-4 CASSPVTSYTGELFF TGTGCCAGCAGTCCGGTGACGTCGTACACCGGGGAGCTGTTTTTT
TRBJ2-7 12 few NA TRBV7-9 CASSRSAQEQYF TGTGCCAGCAGCCGGAGCGCTCAGGAGCAGTACTTC
TRBJ1-6 14 few NA TRBV6-1 CASRLSGGNSPLHF TGTGCCAGCCGACTGTCGGGGGGTAATTCACCCCTCCACTTT
TRBJ1-2 17 few TRBD1 TRBV6-2/TRBV6-3 CASSYAGKGARNYGYTF TGTGCCAGCAGTTACGCCGGGAAGGGGGCGCGGAACTATGGCTACACCTTC
TRBJ1-6 16 many NA TRBV7-9 CASSSLPPGGNSPLHF TGTGCCAGCAGCTCCCTCCCCCCCGGAGGCAATTCACCCCTCCACTTT
TRBJ1-3 13 NA NA TRBV12-3/TRBV12-4 CASSLYLGNTIYF TGTGCCAGCAGCCTTTATCTTGGAAACACCATATATTTT
TRBJ2-2 12 few NA TRBV10-3 CAITTRGGELFF TGTGCCATCACGACTCGCGGCGGGGAGCTGTTTTTT
TRBJ2-2 14 few NA TRBV24-1 CATSEGSNTGELFF TGTGCCACCAGTGAGGGATCCAACACCGGGGAGCTGTTTTTT
TRBJ1-2 14 NA NA TRBV12-3/TRBV12-4 CASSLGSADYGYTF TGTGCCAGCAGTTTAGGGTCGGCAGACTATGGCTACACCTTC
TRBJ2-2 13 NA NA TRBV12-3/TRBV12-4 CASSDRGTGELFF TGTGCCAGCAGTGACAGAGGAACCGGGGAGCTGTTTTTT
TRBJ2-5 16 many TRBD2 TRBV4-3 CASSQDLISGRETQYF TGCGCCAGCAGCCAAGATTTGATAAGCGGGAGGGAGACCCAGTACTTC
TRBJ1-3 15 few NA TRBV29-1 CSVGYQGITGNTIYF TGCAGCGTTGGATATCAGGGGATTACGGGAAACACCATATATTTT
TRBJ1-1 15 few NA TRBV4-1 CASSQDLGGGTEAFF TGCGCCAGCAGCCAAGATCTAGGGGGGGGGACTGAAGCTTTCTTT
TRBJ1-1 15 many NA TRBV3-1 CASSPSAELNTEAFF TGTGCCAGCAGCCCCTCGGCGGAATTGAACACTGAAGCTTTCTTT
TRBJ2-7 13 NA NA TRBV12-3/TRBV12-4 CASRLEGNYEQYF TGTGCCAGCAGACTGGAGGGAAACTACGAGCAGTACTTC
TRBJ2-5 11 NA NA TRBV29-1 CSVRIQETQYF TGCAGCGTTCGGATCCAAGAGACCCAGTACTTC
TRBJ2-7 12 NA NA TRBV7-9 CASSEVAGEQYF TGTGCCAGCAGCGAAGTCGCCGGTGAGCAGTACTTC
TRBJ1-5 15 few NA TRBV4-3 CASSQDAGYNQPQHF TGCGCCAGCAGCCAAGACGCAGGGTACAATCAGCCCCAGCATTTT
TRBJ2-7 15 many NA TRBV20-1 CSARELSLTSYEQYF TGCAGTGCTAGAGAATTATCACTTACCTCCTACGAGCAGTACTTC
TRBJ2-3 17 few TRBD2 TRBV4-2 CASSQDASGGPTDTQYF TGTGCCAGCAGCCAAGACGCTAGCGGGGGGCCCACAGATACGCAGTATTTT
TRBJ2-3 13 many NA TRBV2 CASSGAPTDTQYF TGTGCCAGCAGTGGAGCGCCCACAGATACGCAGTATTTT
TRBJ2-3 14 NA NA TRBV20-1 CSARPSGLTDTQYF TGCAGTGCTAGGCCCAGCGGGCTCACAGATACGCAGTATTTT
TRBJ2-7 14 few TRBD1 TRBV29-1 CSVGVETGGYEQYF TGCAGCGTTGGGGTGGAGACAGGGGGGTACGAGCAGTACTTC
TRBJ2-3 14 few NA TRBV29-1 CSVPSLGGTDTQYF TGCAGCGTGCCTTCTCTAGGGGGCACAGATACGCAGTATTTT
TRBJ1-2 14 NA NA TRBV7-9 CASSSRTDIYGYTF TGTGCCAGCAGCTCCCGGACAGACATCTATGGCTACACCTTC
TRBJ1-4 11 few TRBD1 TRBV29-1 CSVGRGEKLFF TGCAGCGTTGGCAGGGGGGAAAAACTGTTTTTT
TRBJ2-7 14 many NA TRBV12-3/TRBV12-4 CASSLQWDSYEQYF TGTGCCAGCAGTTTACAATGGGACTCCTACGAGCAGTACTTC
TRBJ2-1 15 many TRBD2 TRBV7-9 CASSVSGGTYNEQFF TGTGCCAGCAGCGTTAGCGGGGGAACCTACAATGAGCAGTTCTTC
TRBJ1-2 16 many NA TRBV5-4 CASSPKQGKTNYGYTF TGTGCCAGCAGCCCCAAACAGGGAAAGACAAACTATGGCTACACCTTC
TRBJ2-7 14 many NA TRBV3-1 CASSQGPLGHEQYF TGTGCCAGCAGCCAAGGACCATTAGGCCACGAGCAGTACTTC
TRBJ1-6 11 NA NA TRBV6-1 CATDELSPLHF TGTGCCACCGACGAATTATCACCCCTCCACTTT
TRBJ1-4 16 few NA TRBV6-5 CASSYGNRKTNEKLFF TGTGCCAGCAGTTACGGGAACAGAAAAACTAATGAAAAACTGTTTTTT
TRBJ1-6 14 NA NA TRBV25-1 CASSLKTVNSPLHF TGTGCCAGCAGTTTAAAGACCGTAAATTCACCCCTCCACTTT
TRBJ2-1 15 many TRBD2 TRBV7-6 CASSSRLAGELEQFF TGTGCCAGCAGCTCCCGACTAGCGGGAGAACTTGAGCAGTTCTTC
TRBJ2-1 16 many TRBD2 TRBV3-1 CASSQELIAGNNEQFF TGTGCCAGCAGTCAAGAGCTGATAGCGGGGAACAATGAGCAGTTCTTC